One sample yielded the 22 T cell receptor beta chains listed below, sequenced in a study of chemoradiotherapy in HPV16-positive cancers. Sequencing used immunoSEQ multiplex PCR; TCRdb keeps in-frame clones, though not all of them. In the table there are about 21,000 clones, around 87% of which are singletons. The sample in question was blood, obtained from a patient who underwent chemoradiotherapy. These receptors originate from a human donor with HPV-associated anogenital cancer.

This clone was recorded once. The chain carries TRBV5-6 and TRBJ1-2; D remains ambiguous. The CDR3 is 14 residues long. Trimming took 1 base from V and 0 from J, leaving 7 bases between them. The germline gives CDR1 SGHDT, CDR2 YYEEEE. The CDR3 spells CASSLITANYGYTF. CDR3 nucleotide sequence: TGTGCCAGCAGCTTGATAACAGCTAACTATGGCTACACCTTC.

This sequence joins TRBV29-1 and TRBJ2-3; D not certain. This CDR3 is built from 13 residues. The V end was cut by 6 bases, the J end by 5 bases, with 15 bases between. The germline gives CDR1 SQVTM, CDR2 ANQGSEA. CDR3 loop: CSVLRRVGDTQYF. The CDR3 DNA is TGCAGCGTCCTGCGACGGGTGGGAGATACGCAGTATTTT.

The genes are TRBV20-1 and TRBJ1-5, with a weak D call TRBD1 (5 bases). V lost 7 bases, J lost 7 bases, and 11 bases lay in between. Germline V gene sequence: CDR1 DFQATT, CDR2 SNEGSKA (reference sequence). The CDR3 has 11 amino acids. In DNA form, the CDR3 reads TGCAGTGAGAAGGGGCGACAGCCCCAGCATTTT. Translation gives CSEKGRQPQHF.

V gene TRBV4-1 combines with J gene TRBJ2-3; 7 bases are a match to TRBD2. Unmatched junction bases numbered 15, after V lost 8 bases and J lost 1 base. The CDR3 runs to 17 residues. Germline assignment: CDR1 MGHRA and CDR2 YSYEKL. The CDR3: CASSPSAGRGGTDTQYF. CDR3 DNA: TGCGCCAGCTCACCTAGCGCGGGGAGGGGTGGCACAGATACGCAGTATTTT.

The V and J genes are TRBV7-6 and TRBJ2-7; D is possibly TRBD1 or TRBD2 (6 bases each). The CDR3 consists of 13 residues. Per germline, CDR1 SGHVS and CDR2 FNYEAQ. Trimming took off 5 bases at V and 4 bases at J, with 12 bases between the two ends. CDR3 coding DNA: TGTGCCAGCAGCCAGGGGAGGACTTACGAGCAGTACTTC. It is translated as CASSQGRTYEQYF.

The V gene is TRBV6-4, the J gene TRBJ1-2, with no clear D. Germline V CDR1 and CDR2: MRHNA, SNTAGT. Trimming pared 2 bases from V and 7 bases from J, leaving 17 bases between. This CDR3 is built from 15 residues. In nucleotides, the CDR3 is TGTGCCAGCAGTGACCGGCGGGGAAGTATAGGTGGCTACACCTTC. It specifies CASSDRRGSIGGYTF.

This clone has only one observation. The chain employs TRBV12-5 and TRBJ1-4; possibly TRBD1 for D (5 bases). The V end lost 6 bases, the J end lost 1 base, and 9 bases lay between the germline ends. This CDR3 has 14 residues. The germline V gene has CDR1 LGHNT and CDR2 FRNRAP. This chain's CDR3 is CASGRQGTNEKLFF. The CDR3 DNA sequence: TGTGCTAGTGGACGCCAGGGAACTAATGAAAAACTGTTTTTT. Using reference TRBV12-5 and TRBJ1-4 for the parts outside the CDR3, the full variable domain is DARVTQTPRHKVTEMGQEVTMRCQPILGHNTVFWYRQTMMQGLELLAYFRNRAPLDDSGMPKDRFSAEMPDATLATLKIQPSEPRDSAVYFCASGRQGTNEKLFFGSGTQLSVL.

The CDR3 loop is CASSGTGPNYEQYF. For the CDR3, the DNA is TGTGCCAGCAGCGGGACGGGACCAAACTACGAGCAGTACTTC. The chain combines TRBV9 with TRBJ2-7, with D possibly called TRBD1 or TRBD2 (5 bases each). From germline, CDR1 is SGDLS and CDR2 YYNGEE. The germline V and J ends were trimmed by 3 bases and 3 bases, with 13 bases remaining between them. The CDR3 has 14 residues.

The gene calls are TRBV4-3 and TRBJ2-7; D not certain. Deletions cut 0 bases from V and 5 bases from J, with 20 bases between. Germline-derived CDR1 and CDR2 are LGHNA and YSLEER. This CDR3 is 17 amino acids long. The DNA of the CDR3 is TGCGCCAGCAGCCAAGAAGGAGCAGCTGTTAGAAGTGACGAGCAGTACTTC. It codes for CASSQEGAAVRSDEQYF.

The V and J genes are TRBV6-1 and TRBJ1-5; D unresolved. The V and J ends lost 3 bases and 7 bases respectively, with 4 bases between them. Germline V lookup: CDR1 MNHNS, CDR2 SASEGT. The CDR3 is 11 residues long. The CDR3: CASSDDQPQHF. CDR3 nucleotide sequence: TGTGCCAGCAGTGATGACCAGCCCCAGCATTTT.

The rearrangement uses TRBV30 and TRBJ1-6; 9 bases fit TRBD1. The CDR3 is 15 amino acids. The ends lost 0 bases at V and 6 bases at J; junction bases unmatched: 3. Germline CDR1 is GTSNPN and CDR2 is SVGIG (reference sequence). The CDR3 nucleotides are TGTGCCTGGAGTGTTAGGGACAGGGCTAATTCACCCCTCCACTTT. It translates to CAWSVRDRANSPLHF.

The V gene is TRBV6-1, the J gene TRBJ2-3; tentatively, D is TRBD2 (6 bases). With 6 bases removed from V and 8 bases from J, the gap between germline ends came to 6 bases. This CDR3 is 10 amino acids long. The germline V gene has CDR1 MNHNS and CDR2 SASEGT. Here the CDR3 reads CASRGGTQYF. The CDR3 DNA sequence: TGTGCCAGCAGGGGGGGTACGCAGTATTTT.

This clone was observed a single time. The rearrangement links TRBV9 to TRBJ2-1; TRBD2 agrees at 7 bases. The CDR3 consists of 15 residues. Trimming at V came to 2 bases and at J to 8 bases, leaving 10 bases not matched to a gene. The germline V gene has CDR1 SGDLS and CDR2 YYNGEE. This chain's CDR3 is CASSVTSRKADEQFF. The CDR3 region has the DNA TGTGCCAGCAGCGTGACTAGCAGGAAGGCGGATGAGCAGTTCTTC.

The V and J genes are TRBV7-9 and TRBJ2-7; a weak D match, TRBD1 (6 bases). With 5 bases removed from V and 6 bases from J, the gap between germline ends came to 14 bases. CDR1 is SEHNR and CDR2 is FQNEAQ in the germline V gene (reference sequence). This CDR3 comprises 13 residues. The CDR3 bases are TGTGCCAGCAGCCCTCAGGGGAGAGCCGAGCAGTACTTC. Amino acid sequence: CASSPQGRAEQYF.

The rearrangement joins TRBV5-1 to TRBJ2-2; D unclear. The germline V gene has CDR1 SGHRS and CDR2 YFSETQ. This CDR3 has 14 residues. Deletions cut 4 bases from V and 8 bases from J, with 15 bases between. The CDR3 here is CASSDQAEIGELFF. The DNA for the CDR3 is TGCGCCAGCAGCGATCAGGCCGAGATAGGGGAGCTGTTTTTT.

This chain links TRBV4-3 with TRBJ2-3; TRBD2 agrees at 9 bases. Looked up from germline, CDR1 is LGHNA and CDR2 is YSLEER. Trimming cost V 0 bases and J 2 bases; bases outside gene matches: 6. This CDR3 contains 17 residues. The CDR3: CASSQDPSGTFTDTQYF. In DNA, the CDR3 is TGCGCCAGCAGCCAAGATCCTAGCGGGACCTTCACAGATACGCAGTATTTT.

The V and J genes are TRBV4-1 and TRBJ2-3, with D possibly being TRBD1 or TRBD2 (6 bases each). V was clipped by 6 bases and J by 1 base, with 29 bases between them. This CDR3 has 20 residues. Germline lookup yields CDR1 MGHRA and CDR2 YSYEKL. In DNA form, the CDR3 reads TGCGCCAGCAGTAGGGGGAGGCCCGTTTCCCCTGAGGCTGGCACAGATACGCAGTATTTT. Translation: CASSRGRPVSPEAGTDTQYF.

This clone showed up just a few times. The V call is TRBV12-1, the J call TRBJ1-4. TRBV12-1 is designated a pseudogene. This CDR3 has 15 amino acids. Here the CDR3 DNA reads TGTGCCAGCAGGTCCCCGAGACGAGGTAATGAAAAACTGTTTTTT. Amino acid sequence: CASRSPRRGNEKLFF.

The rearrangement joins TRBV2 to TRBJ1-5; D call uncertain. The ends were cut back, 5 bases at V and 0 bases at J, with 11 bases in the middle. CDR3 size: 15 residues. Germline loops: CDR1 SNHLY, CDR2 FYNNEI. This CDR3 reads CASSLRAFSNQPQHF. The CDR3 coding sequence is TGTGCCAGCAGTCTCCGGGCCTTTAGCAATCAGCCCCAGCATTTT.

The genes are TRBV7-9 and TRBJ2-3; 7 bases agree with TRBD2. The CDR3 is 13 residues long. The ends lost 6 bases at V and 6 bases at J; junction bases unmatched: 6. CDR1 SEHNR and CDR2 FQNEAQ come from the germline V gene (reference sequence). CDR3 DNA: TGTGCCAGCAGTCTCAGCGGGGACGATACGCAGTATTTT. As protein: CASSLSGDDTQYF.

This chain uses TRBV7-8 with TRBJ2-5, with 9 bases identical to TRBD1. The last part of the DNA fits TRBJ2-7 better; the J call may be wrong. The CDR3 is 14 residues long. Germline values: CDR1 SGHVS, CDR2 FQNEAQ. The CDR3 is CASSLVTGGREQYF. DNA for the CDR3: TGTGCCAGCAGCTTAGTTACAGGGGGCCGCGAGCAGTACTTC.

The rearrangement uses TRBV5-1 and TRBJ2-5; D perhaps matches TRBD2 (5 bases). This CDR3 spans 18 amino acids. Trimming left V 0 bases short and J 0 bases short, with 18 bases between. CDR1 and CDR2 (germline): SGHRS, YFSETQ. The CDR3 spells CASSLELVRDPYQETQYF. CDR3 DNA sequence: TGCGCCAGCAGCTTGGAGTTGGTCCGGGATCCGTACCAAGAGACCCAGTACTTC.